The 26 T cell receptor beta chains listed next were all sequenced from one sample in a study of T cells in Graves' hyperthyroidism and ophthalmopathy. Regions amplified from RNA transcripts were the TCR beta CDR3 regions. In the first-round RT-PCR of the TCR CDR3, the HTBI primer set was used. TCRdb called the multiplex PCR reads again in MiXCR, with one record for every CDR3 protein. The sample includes some 580,000 distinct CDR3 sequences, 15% to 20% of them seen just once. The sequenced sample consisted of blood. The source of these receptors is a woman between 40 and 50 years old with Graves' ophthalmopathy.

Ten or more counts support this clonotype. The V call is TRBV11-2, the J call TRBJ1-1; no firm D call. This CDR3 region has 14 residues. Between the trimmed V and J ends, which lost 6 bases and 2 bases, there was a span of 13 bases. Looked up from germline, CDR1 is SGHAT and CDR2 is FQNNGV. The CDR3 sequence is CASRSVGVNTEAFF. The CDR3 bases are TGTGCCAGCAGATCAGTCGGGGTTAACACTGAAGCTTTCTTT.

A note on this clonotype: One end of the junction does not line up with germline, which may come from a read error. The CDR3 region has the DNA TGTGCTAGCAGCCGCGGTCGGACTGAGGAGACCCAGTACTTC. Its translation: CASSRGRTEETQYF. V usage is TRBV7-7 and J usage is TRBJ2-5; D might be TRBD2 (5 bases). The germline V gene has CDR1 SSHAT and CDR2 FNYEAQ (reference sequence). The CDR3 has 14 residues.

This clonotype showed up just a few times. The chain uses TRBV5-6 and TRBJ2-7; TRBD2 matches at 14 bases. This CDR3 comprises 17 residues. V lost 0 bases and J lost 3; bases outside the gene matches: 5. Germline values: CDR1 SGHDT, CDR2 YYEEEE. The CDR3 nucleotides read TGTGCCAGCAGCTTGGGACTAGCGGGAGGGAGAGGCTACGAGCAGTACTTC. It yields the protein CASSLGLAGGRGYEQYF. The variable domain in full, with the rest retrieved from reference TRBV5-6 and TRBJ2-7, is DAGVTQSPTHLIKTRGQQVTLRCSPKSGHDTVSWYQQALGQGPQFIFQYYEEEERQRGNFPDRFSGHQFPNYSSELNVNALLLGDSALYLCASSLGLAGGRGYEQYFGPGTRLTVT.

V is TRBV28 and J is TRBJ1-2; D is unclear. Deletions cut 4 bases from V and 4 bases from J, with 10 bases between. Germline CDR1 is MDHEN and CDR2 is SYDVKM. CDR3 size: 13 residues. The CDR3 bases are TGTGCCAGCAGTTCGCCAGGACCCTATGGCTACACCTTC. Its protein product is CASSSPGPYGYTF.

At least ten counts were recorded for this clonotype. The chain employs TRBV28 and TRBJ1-2; D perhaps matches TRBD1 (6 bases). This CDR3 has 14 amino acids. Germline lookup yields CDR1 MDHEN and CDR2 SYDVKM. V shed 6 bases and J shed 0 bases, with 11 bases lying between them. The CDR3, as DNA: TGTGCCAGCAGGGGGACACAGGCTAACTATGGCTACACCTTC. This gives the protein CASRGTQANYGYTF.

This clonotype has ten or more counts. V is TRBV28 and J is TRBJ1-5, with no clear D. The CDR3 consists of 14 residues. The germline gives CDR1 MDHEN, CDR2 SYDVKM. The V end lost 1 base, the J end lost 2 bases, and 6 bases lay between the germline ends. CDR3 in amino acids: CASSLSGGNQPQHF. For the CDR3, the DNA is TGTGCCAGCAGTTTATCCGGGGGCAATCAGCCCCAGCATTTT.

V and J are TRBV15 and TRBJ2-2; no clear D gene. V was pared by 8 bases and J by 4 bases, with 5 bases between. Germline V lookup: CDR1 LNHNV, CDR2 YYDKDF (reference sequence). The CDR3 runs to 11 residues. DNA of the CDR3: TGTGCCACCTTTGGCACCGGGGAGCTGTTTTTT. Its translation: CATFGTGELFF.

The V and J genes are TRBV19 and TRBJ2-1, with 10 nucleotides matching TRBD1. CDR1 is LNHDA and CDR2 is SQIVND in the germline V gene (reference sequence). Unmatched junction bases numbered 6, after V lost 8 bases and J lost 2 bases. This CDR3 is 15 amino acids long. CDR3 amino acids: CASCPGTGAYNEQFF. The CDR3 DNA sequence: TGTGCCAGTTGCCCCGGGACAGGGGCCTACAATGAGCAGTTCTTC.

This chain joins TRBV7-9 and TRBJ1-2; 8 positions agree with TRBD1. This CDR3 region has 15 residues. Germline V gives CDR1 SEHNR, CDR2 FQNEAQ (reference sequence). The V segment lost 5 bases and the J segment 4 bases; nucleotides outside the gene matches: 9. CDR3 loop: CASSPGQGAGYGYTF. CDR3 nucleotides: TGTGCCAGCAGCCCAGGACAGGGCGCCGGCTATGGCTACACCTTC.

J is TRBJ1-1 and V is TRBV7-9; 7 bases agree with TRBD1. Germline V lookup: CDR1 SEHNR, CDR2 FQNEAQ (reference sequence). The CDR3 loop spans 14 amino acids. With 5 bases clipped from V and 7 bases from J, the junction kept 10 bases outside the gene matches. DNA of the CDR3: TGTGCCAGCAGCCCACCCGGGACAGCCAATGAAGCTTTCTTT. It encodes CASSPPGTANEAFF.

This clonotype came up many times. This chain uses TRBV5-1 with TRBJ1-2; D unresolved. With 4 bases removed from V and 6 bases from J, the gap between germline ends came to 10 bases. The CDR3 is made up of 12 amino acids. CDR1 and CDR2 from the germline V gene are SGHRS and YFSETQ. The CDR3 is CASSHEDHGYTF. The CDR3 nucleotides are TGCGCCAGCAGCCATGAAGACCATGGCTACACCTTC. The complete variable domain, with remaining parts taken from reference TRBV5-1 and TRBJ1-2, reads KAGVTQTPRYLIKTRGQQVTLSCSPISGHRSVSWYQQTPGQGLQFLFEYFSETQRNKGNFPGRFSGRQFSNSRSEMNVSTLELGDSALYLCASSHEDHGYTFGSGTRLTVV.

At least ten counts were recorded for this clonotype. The V call is TRBV30, the J call TRBJ1-6; tentative D call: TRBD1 (6 bases). The CDR3 is made up of 13 amino acids. Germline assignment: CDR1 GTSNPN and CDR2 SVGIG (reference sequence). V lost 5 bases and J lost 11, with 16 bases in between. In DNA, the CDR3 is TGTGCCTGGCGAACCCCGGGACAACCACCCCTCCACTTT. Translated: CAWRTPGQPPLHF.

This clonotype was counted between two and nine times. The chain is built from TRBV7-9 and TRBJ1-2; D may be TRBD1 (6 bases). This CDR3 spans 12 amino acids. Germline V CDR1 and CDR2: SEHNR, FQNEAQ (reference sequence). Trimming cost V 4 bases and J 8 bases, with 11 bases left between them. DNA for the CDR3: TGTGCCAGCAGCTGGGACACCGAAGGCTACACCTTC. Residues: CASSWDTEGYTF.

This clonotype was seen a few times. This chain links TRBV6-1 with TRBJ2-5, with a weak D call TRBD2 (6 bases). This CDR3 has 16 residues. Trimming cost V 6 bases and J 0 bases, with 17 bases left between them. Germline CDR1 reads MNHNS; CDR2 reads SASEGT. The CDR3 DNA is TGTGCCAGCAGCCGCCACGGGACTCCCTACCAAGAGACCCAGTACTTC. Translated: CASSRHGTPYQETQYF.

The chain carries TRBV4-1 and TRBJ1-1, with D perhaps TRBD1 (5 bases). CDR1 and CDR2 from the germline V gene are MGHRA and YSYEKL. CDR3 size: 13 residues. The V and J ends lost 3 bases and 7 bases respectively, with 12 bases between them. The DNA for the CDR3 is TGCGCCAGCAGCCATTCGGGGGGGGGTGAAGCTTTCTTT. Its translation: CASSHSGGGEAFF.

This clonotype came up many times. The chain recombines TRBV6-1 with TRBJ1-1, with D perhaps TRBD1 (6 bases). CDR1 is MNHNS, CDR2 SASEGT, per germline. The ends were cut back, 5 bases at V and 0 bases at J, with 16 bases in the middle. The CDR3 is 16 amino acids. In DNA form, the CDR3 reads TGTGCCAGCAGTAAGGATCGGGGGGCTCTGAACACTGAAGCTTTCTTT. This codes for CASSKDRGALNTEAFF.

This clonotype was counted at least ten times. The V gene is TRBV20-1, the J gene TRBJ2-7; 8 bases are shared with TRBD2. Looked up from germline, CDR1 is DFQATT and CDR2 is SNEGSKA (reference sequence). This CDR3 comprises 13 residues. V gave up 2 bases and J gave up 6 bases; unmatched junction bases: 6. CDR3: CSARRAGAREQYF. The CDR3 coding sequence is TGCAGTGCTAGACGAGCGGGAGCTCGCGAGCAGTACTTC.

This clonotype was seen a handful of times. The V call is TRBV18, the J call TRBJ2-5; 11 bases align to TRBD2. Unmatched junction bases numbered 10, after V lost 3 bases and J lost 1 base. CDR1 KGHSH and CDR2 LQKENI come from the germline V gene. The CDR3 sequence is 18 residues long. The CDR3 here is CASSPPGLAATTQETQYF. CDR3 coding DNA: TGTGCCAGCTCACCTCCGGGACTAGCGGCAACAACCCAAGAGACCCAGTACTTC. Combining the CDR3 with reference TRBV18 and TRBJ2-5 gives the whole variable domain NAGVMQNPRHLVRRRGQEARLRCSPMKGHSHVYWYRQLPEEGLKFMVYLQKENIIDESGMPKERFSAEFPKEGPSILRIQQVVRGDSAAYFCASSPPGLAATTQETQYFGPGTRLLVL.

This clonotype has a count of ten or more. The chain has TRBV5-5 and TRBJ2-1; TRBD1 agrees at 11 bases. The CDR3 runs 15 residues. Germline V gene data show CDR1 as SGHKS and CDR2 as YYEKEE (reference sequence). The V and J ends lost 4 bases and 5 bases, in that order; junction bases with no gene match: 5. The CDR3 here is CASSPGTGGNNEQFF. The CDR3 DNA follows: TGTGCCAGCAGCCCCGGGACAGGGGGAAACAATGAGCAGTTCTTC.

A few counts support this clonotype. The CDR3 nucleotides read TGCAGTGCCCAAACTAGCGGGGGAGTCGATGAGCAGTTCTTC. It encodes CSAQTSGGVDEQFF. The chain joins TRBV20-1 to TRBJ2-1, with 11 bases lining up with TRBD2. The CDR3 sequence is 14 residues long. CDR1 is DFQATT and CDR2 is SNEGSKA in the germline V gene (reference sequence). With 6 bases clipped from V and 8 bases from J, the junction kept 9 bases outside the gene matches.

The chain couples TRBV20-1 to TRBJ2-1, with 11 bases identical to TRBD2. This CDR3 contains 15 residues. V was pared by 3 bases and J by 5 bases, with 6 bases of the junction left unmatched. The V gene's germline CDR1 is DFQATT and CDR2 SNEGSKA (reference sequence). This chain's CDR3 is CSARRASGGNNEQFF. The CDR3 DNA reads TGCAGTGCTAGGCGGGCTAGCGGGGGGAACAATGAGCAGTTCTTC.

The table lists this clonotype with many counts. The chain has TRBV6-1 and TRBJ2-3; 10 nucleotides line up with TRBD2. CDR1 and CDR2 (germline): MNHNS, SASEGT. V dropped 5 bases and J dropped 6; count of bases not matched to a gene: 8. CDR3 size: 15 residues. The CDR3 region has the DNA TGTGCCAGCAGTTACAGCGGGAGGGCGGGGGATACGCAGTATTTT. Amino acids: CASSYSGRAGDTQYF.

This clonotype was seen ten or more times. The chain has TRBV7-3 and TRBJ2-1, with D perhaps TRBD2 (6 bases). This CDR3 comprises 15 residues. CDR1 is SGHTA, CDR2 FQGTGA, per germline. Deletions cut 5 bases from V and 4 bases from J, with 15 bases between. CDR3 loop: CASSVGPSEYNEQFF. The CDR3 DNA is TGTGCCAGCAGCGTAGGGCCTAGCGAGTACAATGAGCAGTTCTTC. Complete variable domain (other parts from reference TRBV7-3 and TRBJ2-1): GAGVSQTPSNKVTEKGKYVELRCDPISGHTALYWYRQSLGQGPEFLIYFQGTGAADDSGLPNDRFFAVRPEGSVSTLKIQRTERGDSAVYLCASSVGPSEYNEQFFGPGTRLTVL.

This chain uses TRBV5-1 with TRBJ2-5; D is possibly TRBD1 (6 bases). CDR1 and CDR2 (germline): SGHRS, YFSETQ. This CDR3 region has 15 residues. V was cut by 0 bases and J by 5 bases, with 14 bases left in between. This CDR3 reads CASSLGTGLEETQYF. The CDR3 region has the DNA TGCGCCAGCAGCTTGGGCACAGGGTTAGAGGAGACCCAGTACTTC. The entire variable domain, with the rest obtained from reference TRBV5-1 and TRBJ2-5, is as follows: KAGVTQTPRYLIKTRGQQVTLSCSPISGHRSVSWYQQTPGQGLQFLFEYFSETQRNKGNFPGRFSGRQFSNSRSEMNVSTLELGDSALYLCASSLGTGLEETQYFGPGTRLLVL.

The chain uses TRBV12-3 or TRBV12-4 and TRBJ2-4; D unresolved. The ends were cut back, 5 bases at V and 3 bases at J, with 17 bases in the middle. This CDR3 spans 16 amino acids. In DNA form, the CDR3 reads TGTGCCAGCAGTCCAAGGACCTCCACCATCAAAAACATTCAGTACTTC. Translated, it gives CASSPRTSTIKNIQYF.

In its sample, this clonotype was seen many times. The gene calls are TRBV11-2 and TRBJ2-7; the D is unclear. Germline assignment: CDR1 SGHAT and CDR2 FQNNGV. This CDR3 region has 14 residues. The V and J ends lost 4 bases and 2 bases respectively, with 12 bases between them. The CDR3 loop reads CASSSPRGPYEQYF. In DNA form, the CDR3 reads TGTGCCAGCAGCTCCCCCCGAGGCCCCTACGAGCAGTACTTC.